The 15 T cell receptor beta chains presented below share a single source sample, sequenced in a study of cytotoxic CD8 clonotypes in ibrutinib-treated CLL. The method was immunoSEQ multiplex PCR; TCRdb's version includes in-frame clones alone and lacks a portion of them. The sample lists about 130,000 clones, more than 75% occurring once. The source material was PBMCs, sampled after 24 months of ibrutinib treatment. These receptors all stem from a human donor with chronic lymphocytic leukemia.

This chain links TRBV19 with TRBJ2-5; 13 bases are shared with TRBD2. V trimming: 7 bases; J trimming: 4 bases; junction bases outside the gene matches: 12. The germline CDR1 and CDR2 sequences are LNHDA and SQIVND (reference sequence). This CDR3 has 17 amino acids. As DNA, the CDR3 is TGTGCCAGTACTACGGGGACTAGCGGGGTCCAGGGAGAGACCCAGTACTTC. As protein: CASTTGTSGVQGETQYF.

The J gene is TRBJ2-3, the V gene TRBV7-3; tentatively, D is TRBD1 or TRBD2 (5 bases each). Looked up from germline, CDR1 is SGHTA and CDR2 is FQGTGA. Trimming removed 1 base from V and 6 bases from J, with 11 bases in between. The CDR3 spans 14 residues. The CDR3 loop reads CASSLRGPRDTQYF. CDR3 bases: TGTGCCAGCAGCTTAAGGGGACCTCGCGATACGCAGTATTTT.

This clone appeared a few times. The chain couples TRBV7-9 to TRBJ2-5, with D perhaps matching TRBD2 (5 bases). Between the trimmed V and J ends, which lost 7 bases and 1 base, there was a span of 10 bases. The CDR3 is 13 amino acids. Per the germline V gene, CDR1 is SEHNR and CDR2 is FQNEAQ (reference sequence). CDR3 coding DNA: TGTGCCAGCACCGAGGGAGTCCAAGAGACCCAGTACTTC. Its protein is CASTEGVQETQYF.

Here the CDR3 DNA reads TGTGCCAGCAGCACTACCGGGACAGGATACAATGAGCAGTTCTTC. As protein: CASSTTGTGYNEQFF. The chain links TRBV9 to TRBJ2-1; TRBD1 matches 8 bases. This CDR3 is built from 15 residues. CDR1 and CDR2 (germline): SGDLS, YYNGEE. V lost 4 bases, J lost 4 bases, and 7 bases stayed unmatched.

The chain uses TRBV18 and TRBJ1-1; D gene ambiguous. CDR3 size: 14 residues. CDR1 is KGHSH, CDR2 LQKENI, per germline. Deletions cut 2 bases from V and 0 bases from J, with 7 bases between. The CDR3 sequence: CASSPSNLNTEAFF. The CDR3 coding sequence is TGTGCCAGCTCACCAAGCAATTTGAACACTGAAGCTTTCTTT.

The rearrangement joins TRBV2 to TRBJ1-1; tentative D call: TRBD1 (5 bases). Germline V gene sequence: CDR1 SNHLY, CDR2 FYNNEI. The CDR3 totals 14 residues. V dropped 9 bases and J dropped 0 bases, with 14 bases sitting between them. The CDR3 is CASTGGTLNTEAFF. DNA of the CDR3: TGTGCCAGTACTGGGGGGACTCTGAACACTGAAGCTTTCTTT.

This chain links TRBV19 with TRBJ2-7; perhaps TRBD1 as D (6 bases). The V gene lost 5 bases and the J gene lost 7 bases, with 21 bases spanning the gap. In germline, CDR1 is LNHDA, CDR2 SQIVND (reference sequence). There are 15 residues in the CDR3. CDR3 coding DNA: TGTGCCAGTAGTCCGACAGGTAGGGGCTACGAGGAGCAGTACTTC. This encodes CASSPTGRGYEEQYF.

This clone was counted a few times. This chain links TRBV4-2 with TRBJ2-5, with 8 bases aligning to TRBD2. Germline CDR1 is LGHNA and CDR2 is YNFKEQ. The CDR3 is made up of 15 amino acids. V lost 4 bases and J lost 2; bases outside the gene matches: 6. DNA for the CDR3: TGTGCCAGCAGCCGTCAGCGGGAGCGGCAAGAGACCCAGTACTTC. It yields the protein CASSRQRERQETQYF.

The V and J genes are TRBV6-5 and TRBJ1-2; TRBD1 agrees at 7 bases. The CDR3 is 13 residues long. After removal of 6 bases from V and 4 bases from J, the junction contained 5 bases not matched to a gene. CDR1 is MNHEY, CDR2 SVGAGI, per germline. The CDR3 DNA reads as TGTGCCAGCAGGCCAGGGGGGGCCTATGGCTACACCTTC. It is translated as CASRPGGAYGYTF.

The chain is built from TRBV30 and TRBJ1-1; TRBD1 is a possible D gene (6 bases). The CDR3 sequence is 13 residues long. V was clipped by 5 bases and J by 9 bases, with 19 bases between them. Germline-derived CDR1 and CDR2 are GTSNPN and SVGIG (reference sequence). The CDR3 DNA follows: TGTGCCTGGCGACGGGGGGCTTACGGTCAAGCTTTCTTT. Encoded protein: CAWRRGAYGQAFF.

This clone has just a few counts. The genes are TRBV30 and TRBJ2-7, with 8 bases aligning to TRBD2. This CDR3 comprises 14 residues. The ends lost 1 base at V and 5 bases at J; junction bases unmatched: 7. The germline gives CDR1 GTSNPN, CDR2 SVGIG (reference sequence). The CDR3 DNA reads as TGTGCCTGGAGTGATGGCGGGGGGCCGAACGAGCAGTACTTC. It yields the protein CAWSDGGGPNEQYF.

A few counts support this clone. The chain is built from TRBV11-2 and TRBJ2-7, with a possible D match to TRBD2 (7 bases). The germline CDR1 and CDR2 sequences are SGHAT and FQNNGV. The V and J ends lost 5 bases and 0 bases respectively, with 14 bases between them. The length of the CDR3 is 15 residues. The DNA for the CDR3 is TGTGCCAGCAGCGGGAGCGGGACAACCTCCTACGAGCAGTACTTC. Translated: CASSGSGTTSYEQYF.

V and J are TRBV4-2 and TRBJ2-1; 8 nucleotides match TRBD2. V gave up 0 bases and J gave up 6 bases; unmatched junction bases: 10. CDR3 length: 17 amino acids. The germline V gene has CDR1 LGHNA and CDR2 YNFKEQ. The CDR3 is CASSQDRGTRVSNEQFF. The DNA for the CDR3 is TGTGCCAGCAGCCAAGATAGGGGGACTAGAGTCTCCAATGAGCAGTTCTTC.

The chain combines TRBV7-9 with TRBJ2-7; D is perhaps TRBD1 (6 bases). From germline, CDR1 is SEHNR and CDR2 FQNEAQ (reference sequence). The ends were cut back, 5 bases at V and 3 bases at J, with 8 bases in the middle. There are 12 residues in the CDR3. The CDR3 region has the DNA TGTGCCAGCAGCAAGACAGGCTACGAGCAGTACTTC. Amino acid sequence: CASSKTGYEQYF.

The genes are TRBV28 and TRBJ2-7; possible D gene TRBD1, 5 bases. Germline values: CDR1 MDHEN, CDR2 SYDVKM. The CDR3 totals 15 residues. The V and J ends lost 5 bases and 2 bases respectively, with 16 bases between them. CDR3 bases: TGTGCCAGCAGTCCTGACAGCCCCCACACCTACGAGCAGTACTTC. This gives the protein CASSPDSPHTYEQYF.